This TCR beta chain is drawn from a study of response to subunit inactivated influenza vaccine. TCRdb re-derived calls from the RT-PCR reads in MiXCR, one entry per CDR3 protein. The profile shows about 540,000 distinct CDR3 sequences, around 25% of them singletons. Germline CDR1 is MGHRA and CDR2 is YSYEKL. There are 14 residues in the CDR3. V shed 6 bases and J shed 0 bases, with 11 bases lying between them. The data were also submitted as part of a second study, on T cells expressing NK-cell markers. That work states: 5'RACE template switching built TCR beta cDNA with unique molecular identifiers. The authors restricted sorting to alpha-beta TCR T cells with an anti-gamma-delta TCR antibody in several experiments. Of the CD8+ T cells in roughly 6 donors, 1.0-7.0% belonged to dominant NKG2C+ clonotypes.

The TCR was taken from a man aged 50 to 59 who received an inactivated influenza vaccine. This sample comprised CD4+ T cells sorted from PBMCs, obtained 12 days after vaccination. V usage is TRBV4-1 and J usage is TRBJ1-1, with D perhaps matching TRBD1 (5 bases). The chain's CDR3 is CASRDLGLNTEAFF. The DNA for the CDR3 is TGCGCCAGCAGAGATCTGGGGCTGAACACTGAAGCTTTCTTT.